These T cell receptor beta chains were read from a single sample in a study of cytomegalovirus exposure and HLA in healthy donors. TCRdb's copy holds only in-frame clones and misses some; the assay was immunoSEQ multiplex PCR. This table holds 150,000 to 200,000 clones, 70% to 90% found once. Sequencing used PBMCs. These receptors originate from a man younger than 30 in good health and CMV-seropositive. The CDR3 runs from the conserved cysteine through the conserved F or W. Each record gives: clone size, J gene, V gene, D gene, CDR3 DNA, CDR3 protein. The D gene is left open where the match is weak. Size values are once, few and many counts, or a class for expanded clones, and some rows have none.

clone_size: once; j_call: TRBJ2-5; v_call: TRBV30; d_call: TRBD1; cdr3_nt: TGTGCCTGGAGAGGAGGACAGGGGGTTCAAGAGACCCAGTACTTC; cdr3_aa: CAWRGGQGVQETQYF
clone_size: NA; j_call: TRBJ1-5; v_call: TRBV19; d_call: NA; cdr3_nt: TGTGCCAGTAGTATTGGGGGGGCTAGTCAGCCCCAGCATTTT; cdr3_aa: CASSIGGASQPQHF
clone_size: NA; j_call: TRBJ1-2; v_call: TRBV29-1; d_call: NA; cdr3_nt: TGCAGCGTTGGGCCGGGGGGTTTTGATGGCTACACCTTC; cdr3_aa: CSVGPGGFDGYTF
clone_size: NA; j_call: TRBJ2-7; v_call: TRBV29-1; d_call: NA; cdr3_nt: TGCAGCGTTGCTTTCGTAGGGGGCTACGAGCAGTACTTC; cdr3_aa: CSVAFVGGYEQYF
clone_size: NA; j_call: TRBJ1-2; v_call: TRBV25-1; d_call: NA; cdr3_nt: TGTGCCAGCAGTTATCCCGGGGATAACTATGGCTACACCTTC; cdr3_aa: CASSYPGDNYGYTF
clone_size: NA; j_call: TRBJ2-3; v_call: TRBV5-6; d_call: NA; cdr3_nt: TGTGCCAGCAGCTTGCCCGGGGTTGTAGATACGCAGTATTTT; cdr3_aa: CASSLPGVVDTQYF
clone_size: NA; j_call: TRBJ2-3; v_call: TRBV19; d_call: TRBD2; cdr3_nt: TGTGCCAGTAGTATCAGTGGCGGGGGGGCTGGAGGTACAGATACGCAGTATTTT; cdr3_aa: CASSISGGGAGGTDTQYF
clone_size: NA; j_call: TRBJ2-6; v_call: TRBV9; d_call: TRBD1; cdr3_nt: TGTGCCAGCCGGGACAGGAGCTCTGGGGCCAACGTCCTGACTTTC; cdr3_aa: CASRDRSSGANVLTF
clone_size: once; j_call: TRBJ1-1; v_call: TRBV9; d_call: NA; cdr3_nt: TGTGCCAGCAGCGTTTCAGGGGTGGGTGAAGCTTTCTTT; cdr3_aa: CASSVSGVGEAFF
clone_size: few; j_call: TRBJ1-2; v_call: TRBV6-1; d_call: NA; cdr3_nt: TGTGCCAGCAGTGAGACAGATCTGGGCTACACCTTC; cdr3_aa: CASSETDLGYTF
clone_size: NA; j_call: TRBJ1-2; v_call: TRBV19; d_call: TRBD1; cdr3_nt: TGTGCCAGTAGTATACAGGGGGAATTTGGCTACACCTTC; cdr3_aa: CASSIQGEFGYTF
clone_size: NA; j_call: TRBJ2-5; v_call: TRBV27; d_call: TRBD2; cdr3_nt: TGTGCCAGCAGTTTATTCGGCGGGGGGGTGGAGACCCAGTACTTC; cdr3_aa: CASSLFGGGVETQYF
clone_size: NA; j_call: TRBJ1-4; v_call: TRBV6-5; d_call: NA; cdr3_nt: TGTGCCAGCAGTTACTCGATGGGGGGGTATAAGGAAAAACTGTTTTTT; cdr3_aa: CASSYSMGGYKEKLFF
clone_size: few; j_call: TRBJ2-7; v_call: TRBV4-1; d_call: NA; cdr3_nt: TGCGCCAGCAGCCAATCCCCCCGACAGGACTCCTACGAGCAGTACTTC; cdr3_aa: CASSQSPRQDSYEQYF
clone_size: NA; j_call: TRBJ2-3; v_call: TRBV28; d_call: NA; cdr3_nt: TGTGCCAGCAGTTTTCTGTATACGCAGTATTTT; cdr3_aa: CASSFLYTQYF
clone_size: NA; j_call: TRBJ1-3; v_call: TRBV10-1; d_call: NA; cdr3_nt: TGCGCCAGCAGTCTGACAGTCTCTGGAAACACCATATATTTT; cdr3_aa: CASSLTVSGNTIYF